This T cell receptor beta chain was sequenced in a study of early T cells in non-severe SARS-CoV-2 infection. The V gene's germline CDR1 is MNHNY and CDR2 SVGAGI (reference sequence). V trimming: 9 bases; J trimming: 2 bases; junction bases outside the gene matches: 14. CDR3 length: 16 residues. TCRdb called the 5' RACE reads again in MiXCR, with one record for every CDR3 protein. The sample contains 80,000 or so distinct CDR3 sequences, approximately 12% of which appear only once. The chain couples TRBV6-6 to TRBJ2-7; 9 nucleotides match TRBD2. Sequencing used whole blood. This receptor was taken from an adult who was a healthcare worker with PCR-confirmed SARS-CoV-2 infection or an uninfected control (not recorded which). The CDR3 DNA sequence: TGTGCCAGTACGGACAGCGGGGGACTAGCTACCTACGAGCAGTACTTC. Encoded protein: CASTDSGGLATYEQYF.